These 28 T cell receptor beta chains were all obtained from the same sample, sequenced in a study of T-cell reconstitution after alpha-beta-depleted transplantation in children. Preparation of the TCRbeta library involved a method that used unique molecular identifiers. TCRdb itself ran the PCR reads through MiXCR, one entry per CDR3 protein. The data contain roughly 200,000 distinct CDR3 sequences, roughly 8.1% of them seen just once; the ten biggest clones take up about a third. This specimen was PBMCs, mostly from graft donor cells, taken 360 days after TCRalphabeta/CD19-depleted stem cell transplant. All receptors derive from a male patient aged 2 to 9 who had a stem cell transplant for acute myeloid leukemia, so the T cells may come from the graft donor.

This clonotype was counted only a few times. As DNA, the CDR3 is TGTGCCAGCAGCTTAGCGGCAGGGAACATATTGAACACCGGGGAGCTGTTTTTT. This translates into CASSLAAGNILNTGELFF. The chain uses TRBV7-6 and TRBJ2-2; a possible D gene is TRBD1 (5 bases). V lost 0 bases and J 1 base, leaving 15 bases between the germline ends. The CDR3 totals 18 residues. Germline V gene lookup returns CDR1 SGHVS and CDR2 FNYEAQ.

This chain connects TRBV3-1 to TRBJ2-7, with 7 bases aligning to TRBD2. Trimming at V came to 1 base and at J to 2 bases, leaving 2 bases not matched to a gene. The CDR3 extends over 14 amino acids. Germline CDR1 is LGHDT and CDR2 is YNNKEL (reference sequence). The CDR3 DNA is TGTGCCAGCAGCCAAGCGGGAGGCCCCTACGAGCAGTACTTC. Its protein is CASSQAGGPYEQYF.

The chain couples TRBV3-1 to TRBJ1-3, with 8 positions matching TRBD1. This CDR3 is 17 amino acids long. Germline V gene lookup returns CDR1 LGHDT and CDR2 YNNKEL (reference sequence). J was trimmed by 0 bases and V by 1 base; bases with no gene match: 5. CDR3 bases: TGTGCCAGCAGCCAAGGCGGACAGGGAAGCTCTGGAAACACCATATATTTT. Its translation is CASSQGGQGSSGNTIYF. Supplemented by reference TRBV3-1 and TRBJ1-3, the full variable domain reads DTAVSQTPKYLVTQMGNDKSIKCEQNLGHDTMYWYKQDSKKFLKIMFSYNNKELIINETVPNRFSPKSPDKAHLNLHINSLELGDSAVYFCASSQGGQGSSGNTIYFGEGSWLTVV.

This clonotype was recorded a few times. The chain uses TRBV5-1 and TRBJ2-5; 8 nucleotides match TRBD1. The CDR3 consists of 14 residues. V shed 1 base and J 5 bases; nucleotides not matched to a gene: 4. Germline CDR1 is SGHRS and CDR2 is YFSETQ. The CDR3 sequence is CASSLPGGLETQYF. CDR3 DNA sequence: TGCGCCAGCAGCTTGCCAGGGGGCTTGGAGACCCAGTACTTC.

The J gene is TRBJ2-2, the V gene TRBV11-2, with 11 bases that match TRBD2. This CDR3 has 18 residues. The germline V gene has CDR1 SGHAT and CDR2 FQNNGV. Trimming cost V 5 bases and J 7 bases; bases outside gene matches: 15. CDR3 region: CASSPLRVAGGPNGELFF. DNA for the CDR3: TGTGCCAGCAGCCCCCTGAGGGTAGCGGGGGGGCCGAACGGGGAGCTGTTTTTT.

This clonotype was picked up a small number of times. CDR3 bases: TGTGCCAGCAGCCCGGGACAGGGGGCGGGTCAGCCCCAGCATTTT. The encoded protein is CASSPGQGAGQPQHF. The rearrangement links TRBV3-1 to TRBJ1-5, with 12 positions matching TRBD1. After removal of 4 bases from V and 6 bases from J, the junction contained 4 bases not matched to a gene. The CDR3 is made up of 15 amino acids. CDR1 is LGHDT, CDR2 YNNKEL, per germline (reference sequence).

This sequence joins TRBV7-2 and TRBJ2-1; the D is unclear. This CDR3 has 13 residues. The V gene's germline CDR1 is SGHTA and CDR2 FQGNSA. V lost 2 bases and J 4 bases, leaving 6 bases between the germline ends. As DNA, the CDR3 is TGTGCCAGCAGCTTAAAGGGTTACAATGAGCAGTTCTTC. Its protein is CASSLKGYNEQFF.

This clonotype occurred many times. The rearrangement joins TRBV7-9 to TRBJ2-7; 7 nucleotides line up with TRBD1. The CDR3 sequence is 14 residues long. CDR1 is SEHNR, CDR2 FQNEAQ, per germline (reference sequence). J was trimmed by 3 bases and V by 1 base; bases with no gene match: 3. CDR3 bases: TGTGCCAGCAGCTTAGAGGGGGCGTACTACGAGCAGTACTTC. As protein: CASSLEGAYYEQYF.

This clonotype appeared a few times. The CDR3 DNA sequence: TGCGCCAGCAGCTTGGACAGCGACTATGGCTACACCTTC. Residues: CASSLDSDYGYTF. V usage is TRBV5-1 and J usage is TRBJ1-2; D gene ambiguous. The germline V gene has CDR1 SGHRS and CDR2 YFSETQ. Trimming pared 0 bases from V and 3 bases from J, leaving 6 bases between. This CDR3 region has 13 residues. The full variable domain, its missing parts supplied by reference TRBV5-1 and TRBJ1-2, is KAGVTQTPRYLIKTRGQQVTLSCSPISGHRSVSWYQQTPGQGLQFLFEYFSETQRNKGNFPGRFSGRQFSNSRSEMNVSTLELGDSALYLCASSLDSDYGYTFGSGTRLTVV.

This clonotype occurred a few times. The CDR3 spells CATSEGTGFPTDTQYF. CDR3 nucleotide sequence: TGTGCCACCAGTGAGGGAACAGGGTTTCCCACAGATACGCAGTATTTT. The chain links TRBV15 to TRBJ2-3, with D maybe TRBD1 (6 bases). This CDR3 has 16 amino acids. The V end was cut by 6 bases, the J end by 2 bases, with 18 bases between. Germline V lookup: CDR1 LNHNV, CDR2 YYDKDF (reference sequence).

This clonotype was detected ten times or more. The V and J genes are TRBV15 and TRBJ2-3; D gene unclear. V was pared by 5 bases and J by 5 bases, with 14 bases between. The CDR3 is 14 residues long. Per the germline V gene, CDR1 is LNHNV and CDR2 is YYDKDF (reference sequence). This CDR3 is CATSPLPDKDTQYF. CDR3 in DNA: TGTGCCACCAGCCCACTGCCGGATAAAGATACGCAGTATTTT.

In its sample, this clonotype was seen many times. The rearrangement links TRBV12-3 or TRBV12-4 to TRBJ2-3; 15 bases align to TRBD2. Losses at the gene ends were 4 bases for V and 7 bases for J; bases not matched to a gene: 6. The CDR3 has 16 amino acids. The CDR3 DNA sequence: TGTGCCAGCAGTTGGGGACTAGCGGGGGGTTTGAATACGCAGTATTTT. Translated, it gives CASSWGLAGGLNTQYF.

This clonotype was seen at least ten times. The CDR3 DNA is TGTGCCATCAGCGCTAGCGGATCCTTGGCAGATACGCAGTATTTT. This codes for CAISASGSLADTQYF. This chain uses TRBV10-3 with TRBJ2-3; 7 bases agree with TRBD2. The CDR3 has 15 amino acids. From germline, CDR1 is ENHRY and CDR2 SYGVKD. V lost 6 bases, J lost 4 bases, and 10 bases stayed unmatched.

CDR3: CASRTSGSEEQFF. The DNA of the CDR3 is TGTGCCAGCAGAACTAGCGGGAGTGAAGAGCAGTTCTTC. The V gene is TRBV7-2, the J gene TRBJ2-1, with 11 bases fitting TRBD2. V was clipped by 6 bases and J by 10 bases; unmatched bases: 5. CDR1 and CDR2 from the germline V gene are SGHTA and FQGNSA. CDR3 size: 13 residues.

This clonotype was observed a handful of times. The J gene is TRBJ2-1, the V gene TRBV5-8, with 7 bases that match TRBD2. V lost 0 bases and J lost 7; bases outside the gene matches: 7. Germline loops: CDR1 SGHTS, CDR2 YDEGEE. This CDR3 has 15 amino acids. The CDR3 protein is CASSLVFRGGNEQFF. Written as DNA, the CDR3 is TGTGCCAGCAGCTTGGTCTTTAGGGGAGGGAATGAGCAGTTCTTC.

This clonotype was seen only a few times. The chain is built from TRBV5-5 and TRBJ1-5; possibly TRBD1 for D (5 bases). The CDR3 contains 16 residues. Trimming removed 4 bases from V and 0 bases from J, with 14 bases in between. CDR1 and CDR2 from the germline V gene are SGHKS and YYEKEE (reference sequence). CDR3 region: CASSPFQGNSNQPQHF. CDR3 DNA: TGTGCCAGCAGCCCCTTCCAGGGAAATAGCAATCAGCCCCAGCATTTT.

This clonotype was recorded many times. The chain couples TRBV7-3 to TRBJ2-1, with 11 positions matching TRBD2. The CDR3 sequence is 18 residues long. V lost 3 bases, J lost 0 bases, and 7 bases stayed unmatched. Germline V lookup: CDR1 SGHTA, CDR2 FQGTGA. CDR3 coding DNA: TGTGCCAGCAGCTTGGACGGGACTAGCGGATTCTCCTACAATGAGCAGTTCTTC. This translates into CASSLDGTSGFSYNEQFF.

This clonotype was seen a few times. This rearrangement joins TRBV4-1 to TRBJ1-1; D might be TRBD1 (5 bases). Trimming took off 0 bases at V and 11 bases at J, with 19 bases between the two ends. Germline loops: CDR1 MGHRA, CDR2 YSYEKL. The CDR3 covers 15 residues. CDR3 nucleotides: TGCGCCAGCAGCCAAGAGGGACCGCGGGGGAGGCTTGCTTTCTTT. Amino acid sequence: CASSQEGPRGRLAFF.

Only a few counts were recorded for this clonotype. The CDR3 protein is CASSVSFGDEQYF. The CDR3 DNA reads as TGTGCCAGTAGTGTTTCTTTTGGCGACGAGCAGTACTTC. The rearrangement links TRBV19 to TRBJ2-7; the D is unclear. Trimming removed 5 bases from V and 5 bases from J, with 13 bases in between. This CDR3 region has 13 residues. The germline gives CDR1 LNHDA, CDR2 SQIVND (reference sequence).

This clonotype was seen a few times. CDR3 coding DNA: TGTGCCAGCACCGAACTGAGGGGGAATAACTATGGCTACACCTTC. It translates to CASTELRGNNYGYTF. This chain uses TRBV28 with TRBJ1-2; tentatively, D is TRBD1 (6 bases). The CDR3 extends over 15 amino acids. Germline CDR1 MDHEN, CDR2 SYDVKM. Trimming took off 7 bases at V and 1 base at J, with 16 bases between the two ends.

This clonotype was detected ten times or more. The rearrangement links TRBV5-1 to TRBJ2-5, with TRBD1 as a possible D gene (6 bases). CDR1 is SGHRS, CDR2 YFSETQ, per germline. This CDR3 is built from 13 residues. The V gene lost 5 bases and the J gene lost 2 bases, with 10 bases spanning the gap. CDR3 bases: TGCGCCAGCAGAACCGGGACACAAGAGACCCAGTACTTC. This sequence encodes CASRTGTQETQYF.

The rearrangement joins TRBV19 to TRBJ2-1; TRBD2 agrees at 12 bases. With V trimmed by 0 bases and J by 7 bases, 4 bases remained unmatched. CDR1 LNHDA and CDR2 SQIVND come from the germline V gene (reference sequence). The CDR3 length is 16 residues. DNA for the CDR3: TGTGCCAGTAGTATAGATCTCGGACTAGCGGGGAATGAGCAGTTCTTC. Residues: CASSIDLGLAGNEQFF.

This clonotype has ten or more counts. The chain is built from TRBV25-1 and TRBJ2-3; a possible D gene is TRBD1 (6 bases). Trimming cost V 3 bases and J 0 bases, with 10 bases left between them. Germline assignment: CDR1 MGHDK and CDR2 SYGVNS. The CDR3 spans 15 residues. The CDR3 coding sequence is TGTGCCAGCAGTGATCAGGGGAGAAGCACAGATACGCAGTATTTT. Residues: CASSDQGRSTDTQYF.

This clonotype was observed a handful of times. V usage is TRBV14 and J usage is TRBJ1-2; TRBD1 matches 7 bases. CDR1 SGHDN and CDR2 FVKESK come from the germline V gene. This CDR3 has 13 amino acids. J gave up 4 bases and V 2 bases, and 1 base lay outside the gene matches. CDR3 sequence reads: CASSQKGAYGYTF. As DNA, the CDR3 is TGTGCCAGCAGCCAAAAGGGGGCCTATGGCTACACCTTC.

V usage is TRBV5-1 and J usage is TRBJ2-1; TRBD2 aligns across 9 bases. J gave up 5 bases and V 4 bases, and 16 bases lay outside the gene matches. Germline V gene lookup returns CDR1 SGHRS and CDR2 YFSETQ. This CDR3 has 18 amino acids. This chain's CDR3 is CASSPRQLAGAVHNEQFF. As DNA, the CDR3 is TGCGCCAGCAGCCCCCGCCAATTAGCGGGAGCCGTTCACAATGAGCAGTTCTTC.

This clonotype has a handful of counts. This sequence joins TRBV5-1 and TRBJ2-7, with a weak D call TRBD1 (5 bases). This CDR3 contains 12 residues. Germline V gives CDR1 SGHRS, CDR2 YFSETQ. V was pared by 1 base and J by 6 bases, with 8 bases between. The CDR3, as DNA: TGCGCCAGCAGCTTGCAAGGGGCCGAGCAGTACTTC. Translation gives CASSLQGAEQYF.

This clonotype was seen ten or more times. J is TRBJ2-1 and V is TRBV9, with 12 bases aligning to TRBD2. Losses at the gene ends were 0 bases for V and 5 bases for J; bases not matched to a gene: 9. The CDR3 spans 18 residues. The germline V gene has CDR1 SGDLS and CDR2 YYNGEE. Written as DNA, the CDR3 is TGTGCCAGCAGCGTAGGGGGTGCGACTAGCGGGAGCCACAATGAGCAGTTCTTC. Protein sequence: CASSVGGATSGSHNEQFF.

The chain links TRBV12-5 to TRBJ2-2; the D call may be TRBD1 or TRBD2 (7 bases each). V was trimmed by 4 bases and J by 3 bases, leaving 12 bases between them. Germline V gives CDR1 LGHNT, CDR2 FRNRAP. The length of the CDR3 is 15 residues. CDR3 sequence: CASGSSGGDTGELFF. The CDR3, as DNA: TGTGCTAGTGGTTCCTCAGGGGGGGACACCGGGGAGCTGTTTTTT.